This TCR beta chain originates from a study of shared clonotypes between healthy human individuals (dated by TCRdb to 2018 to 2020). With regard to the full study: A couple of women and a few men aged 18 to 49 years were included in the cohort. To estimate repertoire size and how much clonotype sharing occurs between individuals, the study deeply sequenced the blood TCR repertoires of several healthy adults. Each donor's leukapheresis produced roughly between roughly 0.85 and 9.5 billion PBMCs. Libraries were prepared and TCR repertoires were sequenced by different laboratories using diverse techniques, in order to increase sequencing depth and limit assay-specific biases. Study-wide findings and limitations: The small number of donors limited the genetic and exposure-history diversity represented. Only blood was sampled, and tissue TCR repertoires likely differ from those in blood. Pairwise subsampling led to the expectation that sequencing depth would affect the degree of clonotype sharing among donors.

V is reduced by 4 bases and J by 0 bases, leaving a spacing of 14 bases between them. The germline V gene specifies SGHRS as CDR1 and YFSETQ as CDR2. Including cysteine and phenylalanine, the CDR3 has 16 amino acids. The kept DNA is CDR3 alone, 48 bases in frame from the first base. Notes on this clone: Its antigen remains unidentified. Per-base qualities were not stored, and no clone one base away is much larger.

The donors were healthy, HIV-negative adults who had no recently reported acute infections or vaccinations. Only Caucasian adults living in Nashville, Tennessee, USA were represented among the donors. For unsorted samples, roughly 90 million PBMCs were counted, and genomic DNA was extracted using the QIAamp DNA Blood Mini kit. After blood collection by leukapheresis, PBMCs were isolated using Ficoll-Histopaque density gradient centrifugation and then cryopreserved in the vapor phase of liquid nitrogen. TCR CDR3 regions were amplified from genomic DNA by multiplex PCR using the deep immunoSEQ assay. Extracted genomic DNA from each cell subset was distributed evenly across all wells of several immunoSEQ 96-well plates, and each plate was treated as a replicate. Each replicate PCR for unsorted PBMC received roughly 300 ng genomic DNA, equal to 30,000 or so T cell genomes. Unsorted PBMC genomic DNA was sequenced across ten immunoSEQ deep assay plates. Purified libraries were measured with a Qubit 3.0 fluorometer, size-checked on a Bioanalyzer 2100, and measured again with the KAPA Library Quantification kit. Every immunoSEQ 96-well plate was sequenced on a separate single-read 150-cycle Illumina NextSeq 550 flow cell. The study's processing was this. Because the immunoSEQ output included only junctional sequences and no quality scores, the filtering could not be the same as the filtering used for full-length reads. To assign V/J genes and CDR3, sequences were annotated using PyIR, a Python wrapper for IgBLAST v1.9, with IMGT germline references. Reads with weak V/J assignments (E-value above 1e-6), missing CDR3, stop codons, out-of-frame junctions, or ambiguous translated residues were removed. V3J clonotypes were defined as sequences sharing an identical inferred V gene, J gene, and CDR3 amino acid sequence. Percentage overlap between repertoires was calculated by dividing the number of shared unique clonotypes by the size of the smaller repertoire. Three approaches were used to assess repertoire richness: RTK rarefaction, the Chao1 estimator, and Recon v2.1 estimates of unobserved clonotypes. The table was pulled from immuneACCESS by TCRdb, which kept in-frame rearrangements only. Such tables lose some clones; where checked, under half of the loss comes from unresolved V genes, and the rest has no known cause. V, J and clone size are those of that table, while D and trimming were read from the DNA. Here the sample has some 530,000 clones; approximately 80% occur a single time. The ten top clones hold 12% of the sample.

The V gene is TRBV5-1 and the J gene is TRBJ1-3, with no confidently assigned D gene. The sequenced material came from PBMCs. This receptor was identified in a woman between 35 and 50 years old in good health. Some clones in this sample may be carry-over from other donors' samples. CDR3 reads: CASSTYSSNSGNTIYF. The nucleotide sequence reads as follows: TGCGCCAGCAGCACGTACAGCTCCAACTCTGGAAACACCATATATTTT. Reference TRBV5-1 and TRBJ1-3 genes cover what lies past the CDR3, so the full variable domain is KAGVTQTPRYLIKTRGQQVTLSCSPISGHRSVSWYQQTPGQGLQFLFEYFSETQRNKGNFPGRFSGRQFSNSRSEMNVSTLELGDSALYLCASSTYSSNSGNTIYFGEGSWLTVV.